This T cell receptor (beta chain) was documented in a study of T cell responses to AZD1222 COVID-19 vaccine (dated by TCRdb to the early 2020s). For context, the study as a whole: AZD1222 recipients whose second dose came at about 4 weeks and those whose second dose came at about 12 weeks were combined into one group, since spike-specific TCR depth and breadth did not differ between the two schedules. A total of 230 or so trial participants underwent TCR sequencing, of whom around 200 received two doses of AZD1222 and 26 received two doses of the MenACWY control vaccine. Enrollment into the trials was organized by age into subgroups of 18-55, 56-69 and 70-plus years, and those subgroups contained roughly 140, 27 and 60 TCR-sequenced participants, respectively.

As regards this clone: Its antigen remains undetermined. Base qualities were left out, and no much larger clone turns up one base away.

The CDR3 regions of human TCRbeta chains were analyzed by immunosequencing. The paper's processing steps were these. TCRs in the repertoires were compared against a reference library of SARS-CoV-2-specific TCRs that had been generated with the MIRA antigen-specificity platform. Breadth was defined as the fraction of unique TCRs that were SARS-CoV-2-associated, and depth was defined as the fraction of total T cells that were SARS-CoV-2-associated. Using the MIRA data, every spike-specific TCR was mapped to the spike region that the TCR reacted to and assigned to either a CD4 or a CD8 class. Log10-transformed breadth and depth values were compared by one-way ANOVA with Sidak's multiple comparisons tests. What TCRdb holds here is the immuneACCESS table cut down to in-frame rearrangements. Part of the clones is not present; checked against another copy, under half of the missing clones reflect an unresolved V gene, and the others are unexplained. The V and J calls and the clone size are those of that table, but D and trimming were determined from the DNA. The sample table holds about 56,000 clones, of which 75% to 90% were seen once. The top ten constitute 16% of the sample.

Inclusive of the bounding cysteine and phenylalanine, the CDR3 is 15 residues long. Here the CDR3 DNA is all that survives: 45 bases in frame from base 1. CDR1 is given as SNHLY and CDR2 as FYNNEI, both from the germline V gene. Trimming leaves V shorter by 2 bases and J shorter by 7 bases, with the junction holding 7 bases beyond the gene matches. The paper as a whole reports these results and caveats: Reportedly, close to half of the unique spike-specific TCRs recognized epitopes lying outside the regions that are mutated in the B.1.351 and B.1.1.7 variants. Only six or seven AZD1222 recipients were SARS-CoV-2 seropositive at baseline, limiting conclusions about previously exposed vaccinees. The 56-69-year group was small, and its depth increase did not reach significance, likely because of low power. CD4 TCRs associated with the vaccine covered the entire spike protein, and the dominant responses were in regions 160-218 and 743-854. After two AZD1222 doses, both the breadth and the depth of spike-specific TCRs were significantly higher than at day 0 and than in MenACWY recipients. Participants were mostly white British, with more females than males. The authors suggested clonal diversity may have been underestimated. Because no day 14 peak-response samples were available, the repertoires could be characterized only after the peak T cell response.

According to the study, the label for this sample's time point signals: baseline before first vaccination. Vaccinee samples were obtained from the UK trials COV001 and COV002, which included a single-blind randomized controlled phase 2/3 trial of AZD1222 (ChAdOx1 nCoV-19) in healthy adults. For TCRbeta chain sequencing, PBMC samples were collected from trial participants at day 0 and at day 28 after the second dose. This sequence was found in an adult in good health. The rearranged segments are TRBV2 and TRBJ2-1, with 8 bases aligning to TRBD1. The specimen comprised peripheral blood, sampled on day 0 of AZD1222 vaccination. The nucleotide sequence is TGTGCCAGCAGTGAAACGGGGTACAGGGGGAATGAGCAGTTCTTC. The encoded protein is CASSETGYRGNEQFF.